This passage covers 13 T cell receptor beta chains from one sample sequenced in a study of PD-1 blockade in classical Hodgkin lymphoma. The data were produced by immunoSEQ multiplex PCR, yet TCRdb's version contains in-frame clones alone and is incomplete. The sample records tens of thousands of clones, about nine tenths being singletons. As for time point: cycle 4 day 1 (C4D1), after six to seven weeks of nivolumab. Exposure to brentuximab vedotin varied, and each patient had relapsed following autologous stem cell transplantation. Sequenced here: peripheral blood mononuclear cells (PBMCs), sampled before the fourth cycle of nivolumab. These receptors were obtained from a human donor with classical Hodgkin lymphoma.

The chain recombines TRBV2 with TRBJ1-4; tentative D call: TRBD1 (5 bases). This CDR3 is 15 amino acids long. In germline, CDR1 is SNHLY, CDR2 FYNNEI. Trimming stripped 6 bases from V and 5 bases from J, with 16 bases between. The CDR3 DNA reads as TGTGCCAGCAGCCCAAGACAGTTATCCAATGAAAAACTGTTTTTT. Translated: CASSPRQLSNEKLFF.

V and J are TRBV7-7 and TRBJ2-5; 14 bases are shared with TRBD2. Trimming took 6 bases from V and 4 from J; bases not matched to a gene: 4. From germline, CDR1 is SSHAT and CDR2 FNYEAQ (reference sequence). The length of the CDR3 is 15 residues. In nucleotides, the CDR3 is TGTGCCAGCAGGGCCGGGACTAGCGGGGGAGAGACCCAGTACTTC. It encodes CASRAGTSGGETQYF.

The rearrangement uses TRBV11-3 and TRBJ1-3; no reliable D call. Per the germline V gene, CDR1 is SGHNT and CDR2 is YENEEA. The CDR3 spans 13 residues. With 4 bases removed from V and 2 bases from J, the gap between germline ends came to 6 bases. CDR3 nucleotide sequence: TGTGCCAGCAGCTCCTCCCCTGGAAACACCATATATTTT. The encoded protein is CASSSSPGNTIYF.

The chain joins TRBV11-1 to TRBJ2-5, with 8 nucleotides matching TRBD2. Germline CDR1 and CDR2: SGHAT and FQDESV (reference sequence). The CDR3 length is 17 residues. Germline trimming cut 2 bases from V and 0 bases from J; bases unmatched to any gene: 8. CDR3 amino acids: CASSLNPLAVNQETQYF. The CDR3 DNA is TGTGCCAGCAGCTTAAATCCACTAGCGGTAAACCAAGAGACCCAGTACTTC.

This clone has just one count. The chain is built from TRBV9 and TRBJ2-1; 14 bases align to TRBD2. Germline CDR1 SGDLS, CDR2 YYNGEE. This CDR3 is built from 22 residues. V trimming: 0 bases; J trimming: 6 bases; junction bases outside the gene matches: 20. The CDR3 DNA follows: TGTGCCAGCAGCGTAGTCCCGCTTACACCGACTAGCGGGGGGGCCTTCTCCAATGAGCAGTTCTTC. Translated: CASSVVPLTPTSGGAFSNEQFF.

The CDR3, as DNA: TGCGCCAGCAGCGTCACTAGCGGGGGGGCGGGTGGAGATACGCAGTATTTT. Amino acid sequence: CASSVTSGGAGGDTQYF. The rearrangement uses TRBV5-1 and TRBJ2-3; 13 bases are a match to TRBD2. CDR1 is SGHRS and CDR2 is YFSETQ in the germline V gene. With 4 bases clipped from V and 5 bases from J, the junction kept 10 bases outside the gene matches. The CDR3 has 17 residues. Drawing the rest from reference TRBV5-1 and TRBJ2-3, the complete variable domain is KAGVTQTPRYLIKTRGQQVTLSCSPISGHRSVSWYQQTPGQGLQFLFEYFSETQRNKGNFPGRFSGRQFSNSRSEMNVSTLELGDSALYLCASSVTSGGAGGDTQYFGPGTRLTVL.

The chain uses TRBV19 and TRBJ2-7, with TRBD1 matching over 7 bases. V dropped 6 bases and J dropped 7; count of bases not matched to a gene: 21. The CDR3 has 17 amino acids. Germline assignment: CDR1 LNHDA and CDR2 SQIVND (reference sequence). The CDR3 protein is CASSRGPTGLPTGEQYF. DNA for the CDR3: TGTGCCAGTAGCCGGGGCCCGACAGGGCTCCCGACGGGGGAGCAGTACTTC. Using reference TRBV19 and TRBJ2-7 for the parts outside the CDR3, the full variable domain is DGGITQSPKYLFRKEGQNVTLSCEQNLNHDAMYWYRQDPGQGLRLIYYSQIVNDFQKGDIAEGYSVSREKKESFPLTVTSAQKNPTAFYLCASSRGPTGLPTGEQYFGPGTRLTVT.

The chain has TRBV7-9 and TRBJ2-7; D uncertain. The V gene's germline CDR1 is SEHNR and CDR2 FQNEAQ (reference sequence). V was clipped by 5 bases and J by 3 bases, with 8 bases between them. The CDR3 has 12 residues. Written as DNA, the CDR3 is TGTGCCAGCAGCGGTAGCAACTACGAGCAGTACTTC. It yields the protein CASSGSNYEQYF.

This chain links TRBV29-1 with TRBJ2-3; 9 bases are a match to TRBD1. The germline gives CDR1 SQVTM, CDR2 ANQGSEA. V lost 5 bases, J lost 5 bases, and 17 bases stayed unmatched. The CDR3 runs to 17 residues. CDR3 sequence: CSVILFTQGQGRDTQYF. CDR3 in DNA: TGCAGCGTTATACTTTTTACCCAGGGACAGGGAAGAGATACGCAGTATTTT.

J is TRBJ2-3 and V is TRBV7-6; D is tentatively TRBD1 or TRBD2 (7 bases each). The CDR3 is made up of 15 amino acids. Germline V gene lookup returns CDR1 SGHVS and CDR2 FNYEAQ. Trimming stripped 5 bases from V and 3 bases from J, with 15 bases between. The CDR3 is CASSPQGGATDTQYF. The CDR3 nucleotides are TGTGCCAGCAGCCCGCAGGGGGGGGCAACAGATACGCAGTATTTT.

The chain recombines TRBV14 with TRBJ1-6; possibly TRBD1 for D (5 bases). From germline, CDR1 is SGHDN and CDR2 FVKESK. The CDR3 has 15 residues. Trimming removed 0 bases at V and 7 bases at J, with 10 bases between. CDR3 amino acids: CASSQEGARNSPLHF. The CDR3 region has the DNA TGTGCCAGCAGCCAAGAAGGGGCCCGGAATTCACCCCTCCACTTT.

The chain couples TRBV6-4 to TRBJ2-6, with D possibly matching TRBD1 (6 bases). The V gene lost 4 bases and the J gene lost 4 bases, with 11 bases spanning the gap. Germline V CDR1 and CDR2: MRHNA, SNTAGT. This CDR3 contains 15 residues. The CDR3 reads CASSGGTPGANVLTF. CDR3 nucleotides: TGTGCCAGCAGTGGGGGGACACCCGGGGCCAACGTCCTGACTTTC.

This clone occurred once. The rearrangement uses TRBV6-5 and TRBJ1-4; TRBD1 aligns across 7 bases. Per the germline V gene, CDR1 is MNHEY and CDR2 is SVGAGI. The CDR3 length is 13 residues. J was trimmed by 7 bases and V by 5 bases; bases with no gene match: 4. The CDR3 protein is CASSVNRGEKLFF. The CDR3 DNA reads TGTGCCAGCAGTGTCAACAGGGGTGAAAAACTGTTTTTT.